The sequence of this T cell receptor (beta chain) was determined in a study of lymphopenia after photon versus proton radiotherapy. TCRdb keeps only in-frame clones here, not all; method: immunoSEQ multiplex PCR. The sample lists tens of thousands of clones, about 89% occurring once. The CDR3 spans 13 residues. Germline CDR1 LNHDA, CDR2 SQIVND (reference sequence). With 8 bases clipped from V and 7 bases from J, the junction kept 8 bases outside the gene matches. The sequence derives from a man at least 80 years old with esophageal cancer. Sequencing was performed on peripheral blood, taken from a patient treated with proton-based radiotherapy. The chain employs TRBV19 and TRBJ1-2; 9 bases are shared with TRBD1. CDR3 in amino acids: CASHETGGGGYTF. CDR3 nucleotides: TGTGCCAGTCACGAAACAGGGGGCGGTGGCTACACCTTC.